A selection of T cell receptor beta chains follows, all from one sample in a study of graft-versus-host responses after intestinal transplantation. The table came from immunoSEQ multiplex PCR; TCRdb's copy has only in-frame clones and leaves some out. The table lists about 23,000 clones, around 77% of them singletons, with around 3.3% in the top ten. The sample consisted of ileum tissue, taken 12 days after intestinal transplant. The receptors stem from a human patient who received an intestinal transplant, so some T cells may come from the graft donor. Each CDR3 is given with its conserved first and last residue. D genes are given only for firm matches. Clone sizes are given selectively: once, few, many, or a class where the clone is expanded.

clone_size	d_call	v_call	j_call	cdr3_aa	cdr3_nt
-	TRBD2	TRBV4-1	TRBJ2-3	CASSQGSSGGVDTQYF	TGCGCCAGCAGCCAAGGGTCTAGCGGGGGGGTAGATACGCAGTATTTT
-	TRBD2	TRBV27	TRBJ2-1	CASRTSGGNEQFF	TGTGCCAGCAGGACTAGCGGGGGCAATGAGCAGTTCTTC
-	-	TRBV11-2	TRBJ2-7	CASSLVRDEQYF	TGTGCCAGCAGCTTAGTCAGGGACGAGCAGTACTTC
-	-	TRBV6-5	TRBJ2-1	CASSKDAASYNEQFF	TGTGCCAGCAGCAAAGACGCGGCCTCCTACAATGAGCAGTTCTTC
-	-	TRBV11-3	TRBJ2-7	CASSLVFQGEQYF	TGTGCCAGCAGCTTAGTATTCCAGGGCGAGCAGTACTTC
-	-	TRBV2	TRBJ2-7	CAMVRDNSYEQYF	TGTGCCATGGTAAGGGACAACTCCTACGAGCAGTACTTC
-	TRBD2	TRBV19	TRBJ2-3	CASSISFSGGGLIADTQYF	TGTGCCAGTAGTATAAGTTTTTCGGGCGGGGGGCTCATTGCAGATACGCAGTATTTT
-	TRBD2	TRBV7-3	TRBJ2-7	CASSLFRGGALEQYF	TGTGCCAGCAGCTTATTCCGCGGGGGGGCTCTCGAGCAGTACTTC
-	-	TRBV9	TRBJ2-1	CASSVGPSSYNEQFF	TGTGCCAGCAGCGTAGGCCCGAGCTCCTACAATGAGCAGTTCTTC
few	-	TRBV25-1	TRBJ2-7	CASKSRGSSYEQYF	TGTGCCAGCAAATCAAGAGGGAGCTCCTACGAGCAGTACTTC
once	-	TRBV7-9	TRBJ1-2	CASRRWRSGGYTF	TGTGCCAGCAGGCGGTGGAGATCGGGAGGCTACACCTTC
few	TRBD1	TRBV13	TRBJ2-7	CASSHGTVDYEQYF	TGTGCCAGCAGCCACGGGACAGTCGACTACGAGCAGTACTTC
once	-	TRBV6-1	TRBJ2-7	CTSSVRRENYEQYF	TGTACCAGCAGTGTACGCCGGGAAAACTACGAGCAGTACTTC
-	TRBD1	TRBV6-1	TRBJ1-5	CASSSRGTEPQHF	TGTGCCAGCAGCAGCAGGGGGACGGAGCCCCAGCATTTT
-	-	TRBV7-2	TRBJ1-5	CASSLALGALVGTQHF	TGTGCCAGCAGCTTAGCCCTTGGGGCCCTGGTGGGGACCCAGCATTTT
-	-	TRBV9	TRBJ1-1	CASSDGVTEAFF	TGTGCCAGCAGCGACGGAGTCACTGAAGCTTTCTTT
-	TRBD1	TRBV7-3	TRBJ2-1	CASSLKGDRGYNEQFF	TGTGCCAGCAGCTTAAAAGGGGACAGGGGCTACAATGAGCAGTTCTTC